This T cell receptor (beta chain) was sequenced in a study of OX40 agonist ivuxolimab in advanced cancers. Study-wide context: The study reported partial responses in three patients: one hepatocellular carcinoma, two cutaneous melanoma.

Cycle 7 day 1, cycle 4 day 1, and baseline were the timepoints at which blood was sampled. Sequencing used immunoSEQ multiplex PCR; TCRdb keeps in-frame clones, though not all of them. The profile shows tens of thousands of clones, around 94% of them singletons. About this clone itself: What it binds is unknown. The sample holds other DNA sequences that translate to the same CDR3.

Study-wide results and caveats: Expanded peripheral T cells had an undetermined antigen specificity.

The sequence came from an adult with an advanced solid tumor such as melanoma, head and neck, liver or kidney cancer. The starting material was CD4+ or CD8+ T cells sorted from blood, obtained in a trial of the OX40 agonist ivuxolimab.

The CDR3, as DNA: TGTGCCAGTAGTATGGCGGGTAACGAGCAGTTCTTC. This sequence encodes CASSMAGNEQFF. The chain uses TRBV19 and TRBJ2-1, with D tentatively TRBD2 (5 bases). Germline-derived CDR1 and CDR2 are LNHDA and SQIVND (reference sequence). The CDR3 loop spans 12 amino acids. Trimming stripped 3 bases from V and 10 bases from J, with 10 bases between.